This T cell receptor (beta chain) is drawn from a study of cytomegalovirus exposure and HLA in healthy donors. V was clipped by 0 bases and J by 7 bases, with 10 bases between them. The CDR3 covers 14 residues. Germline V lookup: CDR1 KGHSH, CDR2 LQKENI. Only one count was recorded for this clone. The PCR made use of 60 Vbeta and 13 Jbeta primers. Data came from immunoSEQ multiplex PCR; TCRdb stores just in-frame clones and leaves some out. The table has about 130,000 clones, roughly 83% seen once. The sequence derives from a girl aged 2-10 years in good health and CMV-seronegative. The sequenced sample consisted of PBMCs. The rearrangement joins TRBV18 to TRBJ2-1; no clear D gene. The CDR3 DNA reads TGTGCCAGCTCACCACCCTCTTTCGTTAATGAGCAGTTCTTC. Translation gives CASSPPSFVNEQFF.